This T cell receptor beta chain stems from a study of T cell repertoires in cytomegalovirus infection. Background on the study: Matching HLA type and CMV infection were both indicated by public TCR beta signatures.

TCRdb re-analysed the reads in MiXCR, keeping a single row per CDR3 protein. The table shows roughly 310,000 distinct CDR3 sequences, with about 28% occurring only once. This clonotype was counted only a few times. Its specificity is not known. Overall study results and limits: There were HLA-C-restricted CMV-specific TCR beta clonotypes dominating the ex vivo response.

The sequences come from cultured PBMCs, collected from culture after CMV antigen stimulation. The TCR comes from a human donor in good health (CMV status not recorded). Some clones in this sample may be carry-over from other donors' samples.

CDR3 in DNA: TGTGCCAGTAGTATAAGTTTGGGCATGAACACTGAAGCTTTCTTT. Residues: CASSISLGMNTEAFF. This chain links TRBV19 with TRBJ1-1; D ambiguous. Trimming took 2 bases from V and 0 from J, leaving 10 bases between them. The germline V gene encodes CDR1 LNHDA and CDR2 SQIVND (reference sequence). This CDR3 region has 15 residues.